The TCR beta chain described here comes from a study of CD8 T cells in Susac syndrome. Findings and caveats of the study: CD4+ repertoires of Susac syndrome patients lacked detectable clonal expansion.

This CDR3 spans 15 amino acids. Germline-derived CDR1 and CDR2 are SGHTA and FQGNSA. V dropped 1 base and J dropped 5; count of bases not matched to a gene: 8. Random hexamers were used to reverse transcribe the RNA input (about 0.5 to 1 ug). Amplification of TCR beta CDR3 was carried out by immunoSEQ multiplex PCR, which covered 54 Vbeta and 13 Jbeta segments. Each CDR3 protein is one row after TCRdb ran MiXCR on the immunoSEQ multiplex PCR reads. This table has 170,000 or so distinct CDR3 sequences, 85% to 95% appearing once. Only one count was recorded for this clonotype. Its specificity is unknown.

The TCR was taken from a human donor with Susac syndrome. Sequenced sample: CD4+ T cells from PBMCs. This chain uses TRBV7-2 with TRBJ2-7; 7 nucleotides line up with TRBD1. CDR3 amino acids: CASSLEGTAANEQYF. The CDR3 DNA follows: TGTGCCAGCAGCTTAGAGGGGACAGCAGCCAACGAGCAGTACTTC.